This is a list of T cell receptor beta chains from one sample in a study of blood T cell repertoires in COVID-19. Measured with immunoSEQ multiplex PCR; TCRdb has only the in-frame clones, and not every one. The data show some 250,000 clones, about nine tenths seen once. The sequencing input was peripheral blood. Source of these receptors: a woman aged 25 to 39 with COVID-19, enrolled during active disease. CDR3s include the opening cysteine and the closing phenylalanine or tryptophan. A D gene is named only where the DNA matches it firmly. Part of the rows lack a size; the others show once, few, many or a class for expanded clones.

D gene: TRBD2
clone size: NA
J gene: TRBJ2-3
V gene: TRBV5-1
CDR3 protein: CASSYTSGYTDTQYF
CDR3 DNA: TGCGCCAGCAGCTACACTAGCGGGTACACAGATACGCAGTATTTT

D gene: TRBD2
clone size: NA
J gene: TRBJ2-3
V gene: TRBV5-4
CDR3 protein: CASSVGLDQYF
CDR3 DNA: TGTGCCAGCAGCGTGGGACTAGACCAGTATTTT

D gene: NA
clone size: NA
J gene: TRBJ2-7
V gene: TRBV11-2
CDR3 protein: CASSLAGGAFYEQYF
CDR3 DNA: TGTGCCAGCAGCTTAGCAGGCGGGGCCTTCTACGAGCAGTACTTC

D gene: TRBD1
clone size: NA
J gene: TRBJ2-2
V gene: TRBV5-1
CDR3 protein: CASSPGDRDPGELFF
CDR3 DNA: TGCGCCAGCAGCCCCGGGGACAGGGACCCCGGGGAGCTGTTTTTT

D gene: NA
clone size: NA
J gene: TRBJ2-1
V gene: TRBV7-9
CDR3 protein: CASSPTSYNEQFF
CDR3 DNA: TGTGCCAGCAGCCCCACATCCTACAATGAGCAGTTCTTC

D gene: NA
clone size: NA
J gene: TRBJ2-7
V gene: TRBV2
CDR3 protein: CASSGQATYEQYF
CDR3 DNA: TGTGCCAGCAGTGGACAGGCCACCTACGAGCAGTACTTC

D gene: TRBD2
clone size: NA
J gene: TRBJ2-1
V gene: TRBV3-1/TRBV3-2
CDR3 protein: CASSQRGGTEQFF
CDR3 DNA: TGTGCCAGCAGCCAGCGGGGGGGGACTGAGCAGTTCTTC

D gene: NA
clone size: NA
J gene: TRBJ1-4
V gene: TRBV7-9
CDR3 protein: CASRHATNEKLFF
CDR3 DNA: TGTGCCAGCAGACACGCAACTAATGAAAAACTGTTTTTT

D gene: NA
clone size: NA
J gene: TRBJ2-7
V gene: TRBV6-5
CDR3 protein: CASTKGWGAYEQYF
CDR3 DNA: TGTGCCAGTACGAAAGGGTGGGGGGCCTACGAGCAGTACTTC

D gene: TRBD2
clone size: NA
J gene: TRBJ2-7
V gene: TRBV25-1
CDR3 protein: CASSRTSGGGRTYEQYF
CDR3 DNA: TGTGCCAGCAGTCGGACTAGCGGGGGAGGTCGGACCTACGAGCAGTACTTC

D gene: TRBD2
clone size: NA
J gene: TRBJ2-3
V gene: TRBV18
CDR3 protein: CASSPPGGSRTDTQYF
CDR3 DNA: TGTGCCAGCTCACCACCGGGGGGGTCTCGCACAGATACGCAGTATTTT

D gene: NA
clone size: NA
J gene: TRBJ2-7
V gene: TRBV6-5
CDR3 protein: CASSRGPGLWEQYF
CDR3 DNA: TGTGCCAGCAGCAGGGGTCCGGGCCTTTGGGAGCAGTACTTC

D gene: NA
clone size: NA
J gene: TRBJ2-7
V gene: TRBV5-4
CDR3 protein: CASSFPGGLKYF
CDR3 DNA: TGTGCCAGCAGCTTCCCCGGGGGTTTGAAGTACTTC

D gene: TRBD2
clone size: NA
J gene: TRBJ2-7
V gene: TRBV20-1
CDR3 protein: CSASSGGPYEQYF
CDR3 DNA: TGCAGTGCTAGTAGCGGGGGGCCCTACGAGCAGTACTTC

D gene: TRBD2
clone size: NA
J gene: TRBJ2-3
V gene: TRBV5-1
CDR3 protein: CASSSQRGAYTDTQYF
CDR3 DNA: TGCGCCAGCAGCTCTCAGCGGGGGGCCTACACAGATACGCAGTATTTT

D gene: NA
clone size: NA
J gene: TRBJ1-5
V gene: TRBV5-5
CDR3 protein: CASSEGTGYNQPQHF
CDR3 DNA: TGTGCCAGCAGCGAGGGAACGGGTTACAATCAGCCCCAGCATTTT

D gene: TRBD1
clone size: NA
J gene: TRBJ2-1
V gene: TRBV2
CDR3 protein: CASRAGGGSYNEQFF
CDR3 DNA: TGTGCCAGCAGGGCAGGGGGCGGCTCCTACAATGAGCAGTTCTTC

D gene: NA
clone size: NA
J gene: TRBJ2-2
V gene: TRBV11-2
CDR3 protein: CASSLVQGTGELFF
CDR3 DNA: TGTGCCAGCAGCTTAGTTCAGGGCACCGGGGAGCTGTTTTTT

D gene: NA
clone size: NA
J gene: TRBJ1-2
V gene: TRBV5-6
CDR3 protein: CASSFYTGSDGYTF
CDR3 DNA: TGTGCCAGCAGCTTCTATACAGGGTCCGATGGCTACACCTTC

D gene: NA
clone size: NA
J gene: TRBJ1-6
V gene: TRBV7-9
CDR3 protein: CASTFIGVRRGWYNSPLHF
CDR3 DNA: TGTGCCAGCACCTTCATCGGGGTGCGCAGAGGGTGGTATAATTCACCCCTCCACTTT

D gene: TRBD1
clone size: NA
J gene: TRBJ2-7
V gene: TRBV27
CDR3 protein: CASSYGQGYEQYF
CDR3 DNA: TGTGCCAGCAGTTACGGACAGGGCTACGAGCAGTACTTC

D gene: TRBD1
clone size: NA
J gene: TRBJ2-2
V gene: TRBV11-2
CDR3 protein: CASSSFPGQGTGELFF
CDR3 DNA: TGTGCCAGCAGCTCCTTTCCGGGACAGGGAACCGGGGAGCTGTTTTTT

D gene: NA
clone size: once
J gene: TRBJ1-1
V gene: TRBV19
CDR3 protein: CATKYGEGSTEAFF
CDR3 DNA: TGTGCCACTAAATATGGGGAAGGGAGCACTGAAGCTTTCTTT

D gene: NA
clone size: NA
J gene: TRBJ2-5
V gene: TRBV5-1
CDR3 protein: CASSRDQETQYF
CDR3 DNA: TGCGCCAGCAGCCGGGACCAAGAGACCCAGTACTTC

D gene: NA
clone size: NA
J gene: TRBJ1-1
V gene: TRBV3-1/TRBV3-2
CDR3 protein: CASSQGPRSGTEAFF
CDR3 DNA: TGTGCCAGCAGCCAAGGGCCGAGGTCCGGCACTGAAGCTTTCTTT

D gene: TRBD1
clone size: NA
J gene: TRBJ2-1
V gene: TRBV3-1/TRBV3-2
CDR3 protein: CASSPDRLNEQFF
CDR3 DNA: TGTGCCAGCAGCCCGGACAGGCTGAATGAGCAGTTCTTC

D gene: NA
clone size: NA
J gene: TRBJ1-2
V gene: TRBV6-1
CDR3 protein: CASSDRGDYGYTF
CDR3 DNA: TGTGCCAGCAGTGACAGGGGAGACTATGGCTACACCTTC

D gene: NA
clone size: NA
J gene: TRBJ1-2
V gene: TRBV29-1
CDR3 protein: CSVEVAGPYGYTF
CDR3 DNA: TGCAGCGTCGAGGTTGCAGGGCCCTATGGCTACACCTTC

D gene: TRBD2
clone size: NA
J gene: TRBJ2-5
V gene: TRBV7-7
CDR3 protein: CASSLALAGYLETQYF
CDR3 DNA: TGTGCCAGCAGCTTAGCGCTAGCGGGATATCTGGAGACCCAGTACTTC

D gene: TRBD1
clone size: NA
J gene: TRBJ2-1
V gene: TRBV24-1
CDR3 protein: CATSDPGQGYNEQFF
CDR3 DNA: TGTGCCACCAGTGATCCGGGACAGGGTTACAATGAGCAGTTCTTC

D gene: NA
clone size: NA
J gene: TRBJ2-7
V gene: TRBV19
CDR3 protein: CASSKGPGDEQYF
CDR3 DNA: TGTGCCAGTAGCAAGGGGCCCGGTGACGAGCAGTACTTC

D gene: NA
clone size: NA
J gene: TRBJ1-1
V gene: TRBV9
CDR3 protein: CASSAGQPNTEAFF
CDR3 DNA: TGTGCCAGCAGCGCCGGACAGCCGAACACTGAAGCTTTCTTT

D gene: NA
clone size: NA
J gene: TRBJ1-2
V gene: TRBV11-2
CDR3 protein: CASSLDANSRGYGYTF
CDR3 DNA: TGTGCCAGCAGCTTAGATGCGAACTCACGAGGCTATGGCTACACCTTC

D gene: TRBD1
clone size: few
J gene: TRBJ1-1
V gene: TRBV6-5
CDR3 protein: CASSYTQGPRATEAFF
CDR3 DNA: TGTGCCAGCAGTTATACACAGGGGCCCAGGGCCACTGAAGCTTTCTTT

D gene: NA
clone size: once
J gene: TRBJ2-7
V gene: TRBV10-3
CDR3 protein: CAISDRGSPYEQYF
CDR3 DNA: TGTGCCATCAGTGACAGGGGATCCCCTTACGAGCAGTACTTC

D gene: NA
clone size: NA
J gene: TRBJ1-5
V gene: TRBV6-4
CDR3 protein: CASSDPYSNQPQHF
CDR3 DNA: TGTGCCAGCAGTGACCCCTATAGCAATCAGCCCCAGCATTTT

D gene: NA
clone size: NA
J gene: TRBJ1-1
V gene: TRBV10-1
CDR3 protein: CASSERLEGGEAFF
CDR3 DNA: TGCGCCAGCAGTGAGCGACTCGAGGGAGGTGAAGCTTTCTTT

D gene: NA
clone size: NA
J gene: TRBJ2-5
V gene: TRBV3-1/TRBV3-2
CDR3 protein: CASSQSHVFATQETQYF
CDR3 DNA: TGTGCCAGCAGCCAATCCCACGTGTTCGCTACTCAAGAGACCCAGTACTTC

D gene: NA
clone size: NA
J gene: TRBJ2-7
V gene: TRBV14
CDR3 protein: CASSQVAGPYEQYF
CDR3 DNA: TGTGCCAGCAGCCAAGTCGCAGGGCCCTACGAGCAGTACTTC

D gene: NA
clone size: NA
J gene: TRBJ1-1
V gene: TRBV5-1
CDR3 protein: CASSRDRLNTEAFF
CDR3 DNA: TGCGCCAGCAGCCGAGACAGGTTGAACACTGAAGCTTTCTTT

D gene: NA
clone size: NA
J gene: TRBJ1-1
V gene: TRBV5-1
CDR3 protein: CASSLPQGGSEAFF
CDR3 DNA: TGCGCCAGCAGCTTGCCCCAGGGTGGCTCTGAAGCTTTCTTT

D gene: NA
clone size: NA
J gene: TRBJ2-7
V gene: TRBV27
CDR3 protein: CASSYRVSYEQYF
CDR3 DNA: TGTGCCAGCAGTTACAGGGTTTCGTACGAGCAGTACTTC

D gene: TRBD2
clone size: once
J gene: TRBJ2-1
V gene: TRBV4-1
CDR3 protein: CASIGVPLAGGYNEQFF
CDR3 DNA: TGCGCCAGCATCGGGGTCCCCTTAGCGGGGGGATACAATGAGCAGTTCTTC

D gene: NA
clone size: NA
J gene: TRBJ2-4
V gene: TRBV6-5
CDR3 protein: CASRMTAEENIQYF
CDR3 DNA: TGTGCCAGCAGGATGACAGCAGAGGAAAACATTCAGTACTTC

D gene: TRBD2
clone size: NA
J gene: TRBJ2-3
V gene: TRBV13
CDR3 protein: CASSFIGGAGDTQYF
CDR3 DNA: TGTGCCAGCAGCTTCATCGGGGGGGCCGGAGATACGCAGTATTTT

D gene: TRBD2
clone size: NA
J gene: TRBJ2-5
V gene: TRBV18
CDR3 protein: CASSTLNVLAGDQETQYF
CDR3 DNA: TGTGCCAGCTCAACCCTCAATGTACTAGCGGGGGATCAAGAGACCCAGTACTTC

D gene: NA
clone size: NA
J gene: TRBJ2-1
V gene: TRBV6-6
CDR3 protein: CASSLQGLYEQFF
CDR3 DNA: TGTGCCAGCAGCCTTCAGGGGCTCTATGAGCAGTTCTTC

D gene: NA
clone size: few
J gene: TRBJ1-1
V gene: TRBV19
CDR3 protein: CASETGSTEAFF
CDR3 DNA: TGTGCCAGTGAAACAGGGTCCACTGAAGCTTTCTTT

D gene: NA
clone size: NA
J gene: TRBJ2-1
V gene: TRBV18
CDR3 protein: CASSFHGGSYNEQFF
CDR3 DNA: TGTGCCAGCTCATTTCACGGGGGCTCCTACAATGAGCAGTTCTTC

D gene: NA
clone size: NA
J gene: TRBJ1-2
V gene: TRBV19
CDR3 protein: CASKEGGGLGYTF
CDR3 DNA: TGTGCCAGTAAAGAGGGAGGGGGGCTCGGCTACACCTTC

D gene: TRBD2
clone size: NA
J gene: TRBJ2-1
V gene: TRBV2
CDR3 protein: CASSEASGGAVGNEQFF
CDR3 DNA: TGTGCCAGCAGTGAAGCTAGCGGGGGGGCGGTGGGAAATGAGCAGTTCTTC

D gene: NA
clone size: few
J gene: TRBJ1-2
V gene: TRBV6-5
CDR3 protein: CASSPAGMLGGYTF
CDR3 DNA: TGTGCCAGCAGCCCCGCAGGGATGCTAGGCGGCTACACCTTC

D gene: NA
clone size: NA
J gene: TRBJ1-2
V gene: TRBV11-3
CDR3 protein: CASSLVPHRAYGYTF
CDR3 DNA: TGTGCCAGCAGCTTAGTACCCCACAGGGCTTATGGCTACACCTTC

D gene: NA
clone size: few
J gene: TRBJ2-1
V gene: TRBV28
CDR3 protein: CASSGTSGNEQFF
CDR3 DNA: TGTGCCAGCTCGGGTACCTCCGGCAATGAGCAGTTCTTC

D gene: TRBD2
clone size: NA
J gene: TRBJ2-3
V gene: TRBV5-5
CDR3 protein: CASSSQRGGSSQYF
CDR3 DNA: TGTGCCAGCAGCTCTCAGCGGGGGGGCTCGTCGCAGTATTTT

D gene: TRBD1
clone size: NA
J gene: TRBJ2-6
V gene: TRBV10-1
CDR3 protein: CASSEGTASGANVLTF
CDR3 DNA: TGCGCCAGCAGTGAGGGGACAGCCTCTGGGGCCAACGTCCTGACTTTC

D gene: TRBD2
clone size: NA
J gene: TRBJ2-5
V gene: TRBV24-1
CDR3 protein: CATSDSGGGLETQYF
CDR3 DNA: TGTGCCACCAGTGATTCGGGGGGGGGTCTGGAGACCCAGTACTTC